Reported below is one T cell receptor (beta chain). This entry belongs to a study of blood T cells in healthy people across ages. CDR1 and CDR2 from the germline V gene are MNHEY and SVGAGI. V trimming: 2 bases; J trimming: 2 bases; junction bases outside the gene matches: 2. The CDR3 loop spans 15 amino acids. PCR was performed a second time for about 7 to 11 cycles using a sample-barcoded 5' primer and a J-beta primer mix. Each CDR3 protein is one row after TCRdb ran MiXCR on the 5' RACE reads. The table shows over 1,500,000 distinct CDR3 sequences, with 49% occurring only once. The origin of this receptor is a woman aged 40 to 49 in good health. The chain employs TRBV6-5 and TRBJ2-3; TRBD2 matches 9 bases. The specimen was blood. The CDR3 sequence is CASSYTSGYTDTQYF. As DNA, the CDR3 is TGTGCCAGCAGTTACACTAGCGGGTACACAGATACGCAGTATTTT.